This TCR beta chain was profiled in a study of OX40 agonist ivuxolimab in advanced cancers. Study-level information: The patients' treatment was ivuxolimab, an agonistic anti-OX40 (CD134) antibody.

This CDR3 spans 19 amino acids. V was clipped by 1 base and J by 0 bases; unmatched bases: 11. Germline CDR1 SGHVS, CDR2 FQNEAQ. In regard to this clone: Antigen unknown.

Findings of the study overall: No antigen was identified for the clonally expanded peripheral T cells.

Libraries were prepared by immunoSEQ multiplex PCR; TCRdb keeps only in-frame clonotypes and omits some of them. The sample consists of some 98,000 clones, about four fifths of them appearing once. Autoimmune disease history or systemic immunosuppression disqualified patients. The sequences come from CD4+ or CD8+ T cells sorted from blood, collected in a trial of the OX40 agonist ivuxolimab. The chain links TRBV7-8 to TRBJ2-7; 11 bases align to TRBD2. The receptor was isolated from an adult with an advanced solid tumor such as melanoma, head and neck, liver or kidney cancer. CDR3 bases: TGTGCCAGCAGCTTAGAACTTGCCCTAGCGGGAGGTTACTCCTACGAGCAGTACTTC. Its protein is CASSLELALAGGYSYEQYF. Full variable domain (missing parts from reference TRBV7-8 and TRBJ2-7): GAGVSQSPRYKVAKRGQDVALRCDPISGHVSLFWYQQALGQGPEFLTYFQNEAQLDKSGLPSDRFFAERPEGSVSTLKIQRTQQEDSAVYLCASSLELALAGGYSYEQYFGPGTRLTVT.